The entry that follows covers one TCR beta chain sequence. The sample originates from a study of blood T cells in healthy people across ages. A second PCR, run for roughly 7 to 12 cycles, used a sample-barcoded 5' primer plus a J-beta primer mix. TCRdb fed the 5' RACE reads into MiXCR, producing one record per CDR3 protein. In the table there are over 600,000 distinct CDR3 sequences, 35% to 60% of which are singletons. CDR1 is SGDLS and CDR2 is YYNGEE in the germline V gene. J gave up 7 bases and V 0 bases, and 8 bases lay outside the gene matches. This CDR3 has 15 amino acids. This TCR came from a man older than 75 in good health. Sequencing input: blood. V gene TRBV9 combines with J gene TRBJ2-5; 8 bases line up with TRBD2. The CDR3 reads CASSVAREGSGTQYF. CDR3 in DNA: TGTGCCAGCAGCGTAGCTCGGGAGGGGTCGGGGACCCAGTACTTC.